What follows is one TCR beta chain and its context. The data were taken from a study of blood T cell repertoires in COVID-19. Study information: Sites across the United States, Italy and Spain contributed samples from acute and convalescent COVID-19. From T cells, B-cell-depleted T cells, or PBMCs came the material, which was cDNA or gDNA.

This CDR3 region has 15 residues. Trimming removed 4 bases from V and 8 bases from J; junction bases left unmatched: 10. Germline values: CDR1 SGHRS, CDR2 YFSETQ. Authors' data handling: Nucleated cell number was recorded as an estimate derived from reference gene primer amplification. Data came from immunoSEQ multiplex PCR; TCRdb stores just in-frame clones and leaves some out. V, J and clone size are those of that table, while D and trimming were read from the DNA. In the table there are 200,000 to 250,000 clones, roughly nine tenths of which are singletons. The genes are TRBV5-1 and TRBJ1-4, with 8 bases identical to TRBD1. The source of this sequence is a man aged 35 to 55 with active or convalescent COVID-19. The sequencing sample was made of peripheral blood. CDR3 sequence reads: CASSQGDRGGEKLFF. CDR3 sequence (DNA): TGCGCCAGCAGCCAGGGTGACAGGGGAGGCGAAAAACTGTTTTTT. Filled out from reference TRBV5-1 and TRBJ1-4, the complete variable domain reads KAGVTQTPRYLIKTRGQQVTLSCSPISGHRSVSWYQQTPGQGLQFLFEYFSETQRNKGNFPGRFSGRQFSNSRSEMNVSTLELGDSALYLCASSQGDRGGEKLFFGSGTQLSVL.